This T cell receptor beta chain was recovered during a study of cytomegalovirus exposure and HLA in healthy donors. The wider study: An analysis done earlier identified about 120 million unique TCR beta sequences from about 179 million T cells.

The PCR employed 60 Vbeta primers together with 13 Jbeta primers. The protocol was immunoSEQ multiplex PCR, while the TCRdb copy is restricted to in-frame clones and leaves out a portion. The sample contains more than 45,000 clones, roughly 70% of which appear only once. Worth noting for this clone: Its cognate antigen is unknown.

The germline CDR1 and CDR2 sequences are SGHTA and FQGNSA. This CDR3 region has 15 residues. V was shortened by 7 bases and J by 2 bases, with 16 bases between the two germline ends. Findings of the study overall: In a later analysis, HLA-associated beta chains showed higher expansion and lower generation probabilities than comparable chains. CMV antigen specificity of a few CMV-associated chains was confirmed in vitro.

This clonotype was sampled from a woman aged 60 to 75 in good health and CMV-seropositive. The rearrangement joins TRBV7-2 to TRBJ2-3; weak D call: TRBD1 (6 bases). Sequenced material: PBMCs. CDR3 sequence (DNA): TGTGCCAGCACCCCTCTCGGGACAAACACAGATACGCAGTATTTT. This codes for CASTPLGTNTDTQYF.